The present T cell receptor delta chain was sequenced within a study of γδ T cells in repeated Plasmodium falciparum infection. Study at large: Over roughly 580 days, donors received four mosquito-bite P. falciparum NF54 infections. Sampling occurred at baseline, pre-infection for selected infections, and 21 days post-infection.

This clone was observed at least ten times. Its antigen remains unknown. An end of the junction does not agree with germline; a read error may underlie this. The same CDR3 also results from other DNA sequences found in this sample. Bulk repertoires came from Vgamma9/Vdelta2+ or Vdelta2-negative gammadelta T cells flow-sorted from PBMC. This CDR3 is built from 23 residues. Germline assignment: CDR1 TSWWSYY and CDR2 QGS. Sequencing covered both gamma and delta TCR chains per sample. TCRdb reran clone calling via CATT on the multiplex PCR reads. The table has roughly 90,000 delta-chain clones, more than 1.4% seen once. General study results and limits: The Malian cohort came from a small rural village of predominantly one ethnic group.

Sample: gamma-delta T cells from blood. This TCR was recovered from a pool of human donors (malaria-infected and uninfected, not separated). This chain uses TRDV1 with TRDJ1; D possibly corresponds to TRDD2 (6 bases). CDR3 in amino acids: CALGELGFFLPRSRGRYTDKLIF. The CDR3 bases are TGTGCTCTTGGGGAACTAGGATTCTTCCTGCCCAGGTCTCGGGGACGATACACAGATAAACTCATCTTT.